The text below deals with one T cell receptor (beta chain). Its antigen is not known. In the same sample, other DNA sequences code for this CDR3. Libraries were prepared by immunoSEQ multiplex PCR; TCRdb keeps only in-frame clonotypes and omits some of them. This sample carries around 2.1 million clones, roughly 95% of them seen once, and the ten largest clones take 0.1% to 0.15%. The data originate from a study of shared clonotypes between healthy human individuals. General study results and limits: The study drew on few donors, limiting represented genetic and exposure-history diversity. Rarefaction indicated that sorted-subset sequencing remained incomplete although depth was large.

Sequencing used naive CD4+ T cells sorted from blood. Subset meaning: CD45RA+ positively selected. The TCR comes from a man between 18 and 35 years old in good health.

CDR3 loop: CASSYSGSSTDTQYF. DNA of the CDR3: TGTGCCAGCAGTTACTCTGGCAGTAGCACAGATACGCAGTATTTT. V is TRBV6-6 and J is TRBJ2-3; D unclear. CDR3 length: 15 amino acids. CDR1 and CDR2 (germline): MNHNY, SVGAGI (reference sequence). The V gene lost 0 bases and the J gene lost 0 bases, with 7 bases spanning the gap.